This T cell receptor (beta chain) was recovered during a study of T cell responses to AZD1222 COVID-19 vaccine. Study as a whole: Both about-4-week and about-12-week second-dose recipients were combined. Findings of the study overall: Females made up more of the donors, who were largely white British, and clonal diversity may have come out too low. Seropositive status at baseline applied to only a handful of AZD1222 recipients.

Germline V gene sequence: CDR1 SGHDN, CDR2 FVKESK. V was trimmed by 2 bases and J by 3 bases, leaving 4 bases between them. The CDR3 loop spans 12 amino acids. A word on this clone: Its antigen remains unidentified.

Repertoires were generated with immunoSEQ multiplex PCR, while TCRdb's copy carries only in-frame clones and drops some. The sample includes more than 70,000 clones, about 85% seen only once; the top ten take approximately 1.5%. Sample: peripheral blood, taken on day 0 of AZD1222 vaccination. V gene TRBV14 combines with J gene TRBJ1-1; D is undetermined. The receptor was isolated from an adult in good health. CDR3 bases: TGTGCCAGCAGCCAACCGCACACTGAAGCTTTCTTT. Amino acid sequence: CASSQPHTEAFF.